The next 7 T cell receptor beta chains were all read from a single sample in a study of blood T cells in healthy people across ages (dated by TCRdb to 2015 to 2017). The library was generated by 5' RACE. The reads were generated on an Illumina HiSeq 2500. A second 7 to 11 cycle PCR used a sample-barcoded 5' primer and a J-beta primer mix. TCRdb itself trimmed the public reads at Q25 with fastp, ran MiXCR and retained productive beta chains. Each record represents a unique CDR3 protein, reported with the most common genes and DNA among its rows. The sample table lists more than 900,000 distinct CDR3 sequences, around 25% of them with a count of one. The biggest ten clones account for less than 0.75% of the sample. The same sample was also used in a study of T cells of mothers and their children.

Sequenced input: blood. These receptors came from a girl aged 2-10 years in good health.

This chain links TRBV10-3 with TRBJ2-3; 9 bases agree with TRBD2. The CDR3 covers 15 residues. Losses at the gene ends were 8 bases for V and 6 bases for J; bases not matched to a gene: 12. Germline V gene sequence: CDR1 ENHRY, CDR2 SYGVKD. The CDR3 nucleotides are TGTGCCATCGGGCTTAGCGGGAGTTTGGGTGATACGCAGTATTTT. Translating it yields CAIGLSGSLGDTQYF.

The V call is TRBV10-3, the J call TRBJ2-1, with 9 bases aligning to TRBD1. Germline V CDR1 and CDR2: ENHRY, SYGVKD. There are 14 residues in the CDR3. J gave up 1 base and V 7 bases, and 2 bases lay outside the gene matches. The CDR3 spells CAITDRGSYNEQFF. CDR3 nucleotide sequence: TGTGCCATCACTGACAGGGGGTCCTACAATGAGCAGTTCTTC.

This clonotype appeared once. This chain connects TRBV28 to TRBJ1-2; D not resolved. The CDR3 totals 11 residues. V shed 7 bases and J shed 6 bases, with 9 bases lying between them. Germline CDR1 reads MDHEN; CDR2 reads SYDVKM. The CDR3 nucleotides read TGTGCCAGCACGGGCGTAAATGGCTACACCTTC. Its translation is CASTGVNGYTF.

This clonotype was seen only a few times. The rearrangement links TRBV7-2 to TRBJ2-3; 8 bases agree with TRBD2. This CDR3 has 16 residues. CDR1 is SGHTA and CDR2 is FQGNSA in the germline V gene. V lost 1 base and J lost 4; bases outside the gene matches: 7. Here the CDR3 reads CASSLVAGGRPDTQYF. The CDR3 region has the DNA TGTGCCAGCAGCTTAGTGGCGGGGGGCCGCCCAGATACGCAGTATTTT.

This clonotype was seen more than once but under ten times. The rearrangement joins TRBV29-1 to TRBJ2-5, with TRBD1 matching over 10 bases. The V gene's germline CDR1 is SQVTM and CDR2 ANQGSEA. The CDR3 loop spans 14 amino acids. V trimming: 5 bases; J trimming: 4 bases; junction bases outside the gene matches: 7. Written as DNA, the CDR3 is TGCAGCGTTCGACCTGGACAGGGGGGAGAGACCCAGTACTTC. Protein: CSVRPGQGGETQYF. Looking up the rest from reference TRBV29-1 and TRBJ2-5 gives the full variable domain: SAVISQKPSRDICQRGTSLTIQCQVDSQVTMMFWYRQQPGQSLTLIATANQGSEATYESGFVIDKFPISRPNLTFSTLTVSNMSPEDSSIYLCSVRPGQGGETQYFGPGTRLLVL.

V is TRBV6-2 or TRBV6-3 and J is TRBJ2-2, with D unresolved. Germline-derived CDR1 and CDR2 are MNHEY and SVGEGT. V was shortened by 0 bases and J by 2 bases, with 10 bases between the two germline ends. The CDR3 totals 16 residues. CDR3 loop: CASSYSKKGNTGELFF. For the CDR3, the DNA is TGTGCCAGCAGTTACTCGAAGAAGGGTAACACCGGGGAGCTGTTTTTT.

This clonotype was counted a few times. The J gene is TRBJ1-1, the V gene TRBV29-1; possible D gene TRBD1, 6 bases. Germline CDR1 reads SQVTM; CDR2 reads ANQGSEA. V dropped 6 bases and J dropped 0 bases, with 11 bases sitting between them. The CDR3 contains 13 residues. CDR3 region: CSVQGILNTEAFF. CDR3 bases: TGCAGCGTGCAGGGGATCTTGAACACTGAAGCTTTCTTT.